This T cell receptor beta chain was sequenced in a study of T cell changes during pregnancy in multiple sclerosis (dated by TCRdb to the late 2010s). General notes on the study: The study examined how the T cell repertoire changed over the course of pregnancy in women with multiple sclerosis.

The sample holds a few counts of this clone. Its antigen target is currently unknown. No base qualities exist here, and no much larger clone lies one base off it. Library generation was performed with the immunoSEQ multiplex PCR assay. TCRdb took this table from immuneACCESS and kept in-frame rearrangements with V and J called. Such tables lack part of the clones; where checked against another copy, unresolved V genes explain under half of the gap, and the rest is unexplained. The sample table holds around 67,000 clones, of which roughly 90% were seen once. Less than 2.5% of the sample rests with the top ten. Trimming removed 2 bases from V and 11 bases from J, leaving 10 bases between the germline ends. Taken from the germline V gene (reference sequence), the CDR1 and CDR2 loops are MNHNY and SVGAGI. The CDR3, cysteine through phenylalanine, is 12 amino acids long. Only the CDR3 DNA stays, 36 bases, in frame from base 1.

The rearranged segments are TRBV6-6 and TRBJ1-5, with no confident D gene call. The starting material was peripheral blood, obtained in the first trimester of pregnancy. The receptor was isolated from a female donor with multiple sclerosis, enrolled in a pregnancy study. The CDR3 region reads CASSYARSAQHF. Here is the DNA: TGTGCCAGCAGTTACGCTCGGTCTGCCCAGCATTTT.